This passage covers 30 T cell receptor beta chains from one sample sequenced in a study of a mutant IDH1 vaccine in newly diagnosed glioma. Time point specified: week 47, end of study. Every vaccine dose comprised 300 ug of mutant IDH1 20-mer peptide plus topical imiquimod. Antigens for these TCRs are unknown. Repertoires were generated with immunoSEQ multiplex PCR, while TCRdb's copy carries only in-frame clones and drops some. The repertoire holds over 30,000 clones, with roughly 90% as singletons. Sequenced material: PBMCs, taken from a glioma patient whose treatment included an IDH1 peptide vaccine. Every receptor here comes from a woman in her thirties or forties with glioma.

The gene calls are TRBV5-4 and TRBJ1-4; tentative D call: TRBD1 (5 bases). CDR1 and CDR2 from the germline V gene are SGHNT and YYREEE (reference sequence). CDR3 length: 16 residues. V lost 4 bases, J lost 5 bases, and 18 bases lay in between. CDR3 in amino acids: CASSRDHLAKNEKLFF. Written as DNA, the CDR3 is TGTGCCAGCAGCCGGGACCATCTAGCGAAAAATGAAAAACTGTTTTTT.

The chain carries TRBV7-8 and TRBJ1-1; TRBD1 matches at 7 bases. The CDR3 spans 15 residues. Looked up from germline, CDR1 is SGHVS and CDR2 is FQNEAQ. The trim removed 5 bases at V and 0 bases at J, leaving 6 bases unmatched. CDR3 nucleotide sequence: TGTGCCAGCAGCAAAGGACAGGTTATGAACACTGAAGCTTTCTTT. Protein sequence: CASSKGQVMNTEAFF.

J is TRBJ2-5 and V is TRBV7-8, with 7 bases lining up with TRBD1. This CDR3 comprises 14 residues. With V trimmed by 4 bases and J by 6 bases, 8 bases remained unmatched. From germline, CDR1 is SGHVS and CDR2 FQNEAQ. This CDR3 reads CASSSPTGRQTQYF. DNA of the CDR3: TGTGCCAGCAGCTCACCGACAGGGAGACAGACCCAGTACTTC. Filled out from reference TRBV7-8 and TRBJ2-5, the complete variable domain reads GAGVSQSPRYKVAKRGQDVALRCDPISGHVSLFWYQQALGQGPEFLTYFQNEAQLDKSGLPSDRFFAERPEGSVSTLKIQRTQQEDSAVYLCASSSPTGRQTQYFGPGTRLLVL.

J is TRBJ2-3 and V is TRBV14; D is unresolved. Germline CDR1 and CDR2: SGHDN and FVKESK. V was clipped by 4 bases and J by 2 bases, with 7 bases between them. There are 13 residues in the CDR3. DNA of the CDR3: TGTGCCAGCAGCCCCCGAGCCACAGATACGCAGTATTTT. This encodes CASSPRATDTQYF. The variable domain in full, completed from reference TRBV14 and TRBJ2-3, reads EAGVTQFPSHSVIEKGQTVTLRCDPISGHDNLYWYRRVMGKEIKFLLHFVKESKQDESGMPNNRFLAERTGGTYSTLKVQPAELEDSGVYFCASSPRATDTQYFGPGTRLTVL.

About this clone: A read error may produce the germline difference seen at one junction end. J is TRBJ2-5 and V is TRBV6-1; D gene ambiguous. CDR1 MNHNS and CDR2 SASEGT come from the germline V gene. The CDR3 totals 11 residues. CDR3 sequence (DNA): TGTGCCAGCAGTGAATGGGAACAGCTAAACTTC. Translated, it gives CASSEWEQLNF.

The chain links TRBV19 to TRBJ1-1; TRBD1 matches at 8 bases. V trimming: 6 bases; J trimming: 2 bases; junction bases outside the gene matches: 14. The germline V gene encodes CDR1 LNHDA and CDR2 SQIVND (reference sequence). The CDR3 sequence is 17 residues long. The DNA for the CDR3 is TGTGCCAGTAGAAAGGGACAGGTAATTGGGGCCAACACTGAAGCTTTCTTT. Its protein is CASRKGQVIGANTEAFF.

The rearrangement uses TRBV5-1 and TRBJ2-2, with unresolved D. CDR1 and CDR2 from the germline V gene are SGHRS and YFSETQ. The CDR3 contains 16 residues. The V end was cut by 1 base, the J end by 4 bases, with 14 bases between. The CDR3 DNA follows: TGCGCCAGCAGCTTGTCCCCCCAGTCACCCACCGGGGAGCTGTTTTTT. It yields the protein CASSLSPQSPTGELFF.

The rearrangement uses TRBV5-1 and TRBJ2-3; D is ambiguous. Germline V CDR1 and CDR2: SGHRS, YFSETQ. The V end lost 3 bases, the J end lost 7 bases, and 12 bases lay between the germline ends. The CDR3 is made up of 13 amino acids. The chain's CDR3 is CASSSGPRNTQYF. Written as DNA, the CDR3 is TGCGCCAGCAGCTCCGGGCCCCGGAATACGCAGTATTTT.

V usage is TRBV5-1 and J usage is TRBJ1-2; D is possibly TRBD1 (5 bases). Germline CDR1 reads SGHRS; CDR2 reads YFSETQ. Trimming left V 4 bases short and J 2 bases short, with 9 bases between. This CDR3 has 13 residues. The CDR3 bases are TGCGCCAGCAGCACTGACAGCAACTATGGCTACACCTTC. The encoded protein is CASSTDSNYGYTF. Together with reference TRBV5-1 and TRBJ1-2, the CDR3 gives the full variable domain: KAGVTQTPRYLIKTRGQQVTLSCSPISGHRSVSWYQQTPGQGLQFLFEYFSETQRNKGNFPGRFSGRQFSNSRSEMNVSTLELGDSALYLCASSTDSNYGYTFGSGTRLTVV.

The V and J genes are TRBV6-5 and TRBJ1-4; weak D call: TRBD1 (6 bases). Germline V gene data show CDR1 as MNHEY and CDR2 as SVGAGI. Trimming took 0 bases from V and 7 from J, leaving 12 bases between them. The CDR3 has 15 amino acids. CDR3 in DNA: TGTGCCAGCAGTTACTCGATAGAAGGGGGTGAAAAACTGTTTTTT. The encoded protein is CASSYSIEGGEKLFF.

This chain links TRBV6-5 with TRBJ1-5, with TRBD1 matching over 7 bases. The CDR3 spans 15 residues. Losses at the gene ends were 6 bases for V and 3 bases for J; bases not matched to a gene: 8. The germline CDR1 and CDR2 sequences are MNHEY and SVGAGI. The CDR3 DNA is TGTGCCAGCAGCATGGACAGGAACCTCAATCAGCCCCAGCATTTT. The encoded protein is CASSMDRNLNQPQHF.

This chain uses TRBV6-6 with TRBJ1-4; a possible D gene is TRBD1 (6 bases). V was pared by 8 bases and J by 5 bases, with 15 bases between. There are 14 residues in the CDR3. The V gene's germline CDR1 is MNHNY and CDR2 SVGAGI (reference sequence). The DNA for the CDR3 is TGTGCCAGCGTTACCGGGACAAAGAATGAAAAACTGTTTTTT. Residues: CASVTGTKNEKLFF.

This chain connects TRBV5-1 to TRBJ1-1; 7 nucleotides align to TRBD1. CDR3 length equals 15 residues. Trimming took 0 bases from V and 0 from J; bases not matched to a gene: 2. Germline V gene sequence: CDR1 SGHRS, CDR2 YFSETQ. In DNA, the CDR3 is TGCGCCAGCAGCTTGGTAGGACAGGTGAACACTGAAGCTTTCTTT. It codes for CASSLVGQVNTEAFF.

The genes are TRBV18 and TRBJ1-1; D is possibly TRBD1 (6 bases). Germline V CDR1 and CDR2: KGHSH, LQKENI. Between the trimmed V and J ends, which lost 3 bases and 0 bases, there was a span of 11 bases. The CDR3 covers 15 residues. CDR3 in amino acids: CASSPGTGLNTEAFF. Here the CDR3 DNA reads TGTGCCAGCTCACCGGGAACAGGGTTGAACACTGAAGCTTTCTTT.

The genes are TRBV5-5 and TRBJ2-7; D might be TRBD1 (5 bases). Germline-derived CDR1 and CDR2 are SGHKS and YYEKEE (reference sequence). With 4 bases removed from V and 6 bases from J, the gap between germline ends came to 17 bases. This CDR3 is built from 14 residues. The CDR3 bases are TGTGCCAGCAGCAGACAAGGGGCGCGTCCCGAGCAGTACTTC. This translates into CASSRQGARPEQYF.

The V and J genes are TRBV14 and TRBJ1-1; TRBD1 agrees at 8 bases. V lost 5 bases and J lost 11; bases outside the gene matches: 10. The CDR3 consists of 13 residues. Germline V CDR1 and CDR2: SGHDN, FVKESK. CDR3 nucleotide sequence: TGTGCCAGCAGCGTTACAGGGGGGGCAGAGGCTTTCTTT. Translating gives CASSVTGGAEAFF.

This sequence joins TRBV15 and TRBJ1-4, with D tentatively TRBD1 (5 bases). Germline loops: CDR1 LNHNV, CDR2 YYDKDF (reference sequence). The germline V and J ends were trimmed by 3 bases and 6 bases, with 14 bases remaining between them. CDR3 length: 15 amino acids. The CDR3 loop reads CATSRGEVPDEKLFF. Written as DNA, the CDR3 is TGTGCCACCAGCAGGGGGGAAGTCCCCGATGAAAAACTGTTTTTT.

V usage is TRBV2 and J usage is TRBJ2-5; perhaps TRBD2 as D (6 bases). Looked up from germline, CDR1 is SNHLY and CDR2 is FYNNEI. With 4 bases removed from V and 2 bases from J, the gap between germline ends came to 14 bases. CDR3 length: 15 residues. CDR3 nucleotides: TGTGCCAGCAGTGTTACGGGGGTCCTACAAGAGACCCAGTACTTC. This translates into CASSVTGVLQETQYF.

The chain joins TRBV2 to TRBJ2-7; 12 nucleotides agree with TRBD1. Germline CDR1 SNHLY, CDR2 FYNNEI. The V segment lost 6 bases and the J segment 6 bases; nucleotides outside the gene matches: 9. The CDR3 is 15 residues long. The CDR3 DNA follows: TGTGCCAGCAGGCTGACGGGACAGGGGGCTGTCGAGCAGTACTTC. It encodes CASRLTGQGAVEQYF. Drawing the rest from reference TRBV2 and TRBJ2-7, the complete variable domain is EPEVTQTPSHQVTQMGQEVILRCVPISNHLYFYWYRQILGQKVEFLVSFYNNEISEKSEIFDDQFSVERPDGSNFTLKIRSTKLEDSAMYFCASRLTGQGAVEQYFGPGTRLTVT.

This chain connects TRBV7-2 to TRBJ1-1, with 8 nucleotides matching TRBD1. Germline CDR1 SGHTA, CDR2 FQGNSA. The V and J ends lost 2 bases and 11 bases, in that order; junction bases with no gene match: 4. This CDR3 has 12 residues. DNA of the CDR3: TGTGCCAGCAGCTTATTGCAGGGGGCGGCTTTCTTT. Translating gives CASSLLQGAAFF.

The chain has TRBV6-6 and TRBJ2-7; D gene ambiguous. V gave up 7 bases and J gave up 7 bases, with 11 bases separating them. There are 11 residues in the CDR3. Germline values: CDR1 MNHNY, CDR2 SVGAGI (reference sequence). The DNA for the CDR3 is TGTGCCAGCACCAATACTTGGGAGCAGTACTTC. Translating it yields CASTNTWEQYF.

The V gene is TRBV5-4, the J gene TRBJ2-1, with D possibly called TRBD1 or TRBD2 (5 bases each). V lost 3 bases to trimming and J lost 0 bases, with 7 bases between them. Per germline, CDR1 SGHNT and CDR2 YYREEE (reference sequence). The length of the CDR3 is 14 residues. As DNA, the CDR3 is TGTGCCAGCAGCTGGGACGACTCCTACAATGAGCAGTTCTTC. It codes for CASSWDDSYNEQFF.

CDR3 in DNA: TGTGCCAGCTCACCTACGCTTGATCAGCCCCAGCATTTT. Its translation: CASSPTLDQPQHF. This chain links TRBV18 with TRBJ1-5; D call uncertain. V lost 3 bases and J 5 bases, leaving 8 bases between the germline ends. The V gene's germline CDR1 is KGHSH and CDR2 LQKENI. The CDR3 has 13 amino acids.

This chain links TRBV2 with TRBJ2-1; 7 nucleotides line up with TRBD2. Trimming removed 3 bases from V and 0 bases from J; junction bases left unmatched: 11. Germline V lookup: CDR1 SNHLY, CDR2 FYNNEI. The CDR3 is 18 residues long. The CDR3 DNA is TGTGCCAGCAGTGATCTATGGGGCAGCGGGAACTCCTACAATGAGCAGTTCTTC. Encoded protein: CASSDLWGSGNSYNEQFF.

The rearrangement joins TRBV29-1 to TRBJ2-4; D might be TRBD1 or TRBD2, each matching 5 bases. Deletions cut 4 bases from V and 0 bases from J, with 7 bases between. Per germline, CDR1 SQVTM and CDR2 ANQGSEA. The CDR3 has 13 residues. The CDR3: CSVGDGAKNIQYF. The CDR3 region has the DNA TGCAGCGTTGGGGACGGAGCCAAAAACATTCAGTACTTC.

The V call is TRBV7-9, the J call TRBJ1-2, with TRBD1 matching 7 bases. This CDR3 has 14 amino acids. CDR1 is SEHNR, CDR2 FQNEAQ, per germline (reference sequence). V lost 2 bases, J lost 4 bases, and 4 bases stayed unmatched. Written as DNA, the CDR3 is TGTGCCAGCAGCTTATCGGCAGGGGGCTATGGCTACACCTTC. It translates to CASSLSAGGYGYTF.

There are a few counts of this clone. This sequence joins TRBV18 and TRBJ2-7, with D possibly matching TRBD1 (6 bases). Germline-derived CDR1 and CDR2 are KGHSH and LQKENI. CDR3 length equals 18 residues. V gave up 1 base and J gave up 2 bases, with 21 bases separating them. CDR3 protein: CASSPLGPGGRTTYEQYF. The CDR3 DNA is TGTGCCAGCTCACCACTTGGGCCTGGGGGCAGAACAACCTACGAGCAGTACTTC. Together with reference TRBV18 and TRBJ2-7, the CDR3 gives the full variable domain: NAGVMQNPRHLVRRRGQEARLRCSPMKGHSHVYWYRQLPEEGLKFMVYLQKENIIDESGMPKERFSAEFPKEGPSILRIQQVVRGDSAAYFCASSPLGPGGRTTYEQYFGPGTRLTVT.

The V and J genes are TRBV5-1 and TRBJ2-3; 13 bases line up with TRBD2. CDR3 length: 18 amino acids. Germline-derived CDR1 and CDR2 are SGHRS and YFSETQ. V shed 0 bases and J 0 bases; nucleotides not matched to a gene: 4. The CDR3 spells CASSLGLAGGPSTDTQYF. In nucleotides, the CDR3 is TGCGCCAGCAGCTTGGGACTAGCGGGGGGACCTAGCACAGATACGCAGTATTTT.

The rearrangement links TRBV27 to TRBJ1-1; D not resolved. This CDR3 spans 13 amino acids. Trimming shortened V by 1 base and J by 1 base, and 4 bases separated the two germline ends. Germline V gene sequence: CDR1 MNHEY, CDR2 SMNVEV (reference sequence). The CDR3 here is CASSLFRNTEAFF. As DNA, the CDR3 is TGTGCCAGCAGTTTATTCCGGAACACTGAAGCTTTCTTT.

V usage is TRBV5-1 and J usage is TRBJ1-1, with a possible D match to TRBD1 (5 bases). The CDR3 is made up of 14 amino acids. Germline V lookup: CDR1 SGHRS, CDR2 YFSETQ. V lost 3 bases and J lost 5, with 14 bases in between. The CDR3 coding sequence is TGCGCCAGCAGCTGGGGGTCGGGGGAGACTGAAGCTTTCTTT. Translation gives CASSWGSGETEAFF.